This passage covers 2 T cell receptor beta chains from one sample sequenced in a study of cytomegalovirus exposure and HLA in healthy donors. Produced via immunoSEQ multiplex PCR; TCRdb's table is partial and in-frame only. The sample records 150,000 to 200,000 clones, roughly 91% being singletons. The sequenced sample was PBMCs. The receptors were sampled from a woman aged 18-29 years in good health and CMV-seropositive.

This clone was recorded once. The chain is built from TRBV18 and TRBJ1-4; D is uncertain. The V and J ends lost 1 base and 0 bases respectively, with 12 bases between them. Germline CDR1 is KGHSH and CDR2 is LQKENI. The CDR3 length is 17 residues. CDR3 bases: TGTGCCAGCTCACCACTTTTTGATAGTGCAACTAATGAAAAACTGTTTTTT. This translates into CASSPLFDSATNEKLFF.

With respect to this clone: One end of the junction does not line up with germline, which may come from a read error. V is TRBV7-2 and J is TRBJ1-3; D gene uncertain. The CDR3 length is 13 residues. Germline V CDR1 and CDR2: SGHTA, FQGNSA. CDR3 residues: CASSLDPRGRVHF. In nucleotides, the CDR3 is TGTGCCAGCAGCCTAGACCCCCGCGGGCGGGTACATTTT.